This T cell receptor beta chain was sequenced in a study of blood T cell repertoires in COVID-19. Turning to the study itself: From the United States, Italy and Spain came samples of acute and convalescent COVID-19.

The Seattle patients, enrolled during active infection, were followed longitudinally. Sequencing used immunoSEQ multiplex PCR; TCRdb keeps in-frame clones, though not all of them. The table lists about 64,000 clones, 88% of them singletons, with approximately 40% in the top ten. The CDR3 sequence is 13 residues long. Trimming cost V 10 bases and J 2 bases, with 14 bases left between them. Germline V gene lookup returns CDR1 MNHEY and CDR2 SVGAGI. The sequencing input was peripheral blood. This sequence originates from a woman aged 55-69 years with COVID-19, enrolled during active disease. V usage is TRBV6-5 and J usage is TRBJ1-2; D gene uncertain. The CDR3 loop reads CAIVGVMNYGYTF. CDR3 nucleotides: TGTGCCATCGTCGGGGTAATGAACTATGGCTACACCTTC.